This TCR beta chain was recovered during a study of blood T cell repertoires in COVID-19. Study information: The cDNA or gDNA used as material had been derived from T cells, B-cell-depleted T cells, or PBMCs.

Cohorts were based on clinical histories the participants reported. This CDR3 comprises 15 residues. V dropped 3 bases and J dropped 4; count of bases not matched to a gene: 6. CDR1 and CDR2 (germline): SGHRS, YFSETQ. Source study methods: Reference gene primer amplification gave nucleated cell count estimates. The method was immunoSEQ multiplex PCR; TCRdb's version includes in-frame clones alone and lacks a portion of them. From that table come the V and J calls and clone size; the DNA was used to work out D and trimming. Altogether 300,000 to 500,000 clones are present, around nine tenths being singletons, with the ten largest covering around 0.97%.

The sample comprised PBMCs or T cells enriched from blood (not recorded which). This TCR came from a woman aged 25 to 39 with acute COVID-19. The chain links TRBV5-1 to TRBJ2-3; 9 bases fit TRBD1. The CDR3 spells CASSSGTGRPDTQYF. The CDR3 bases are TGCGCCAGCAGCTCCGGGACAGGGAGGCCAGATACGCAGTATTTT.